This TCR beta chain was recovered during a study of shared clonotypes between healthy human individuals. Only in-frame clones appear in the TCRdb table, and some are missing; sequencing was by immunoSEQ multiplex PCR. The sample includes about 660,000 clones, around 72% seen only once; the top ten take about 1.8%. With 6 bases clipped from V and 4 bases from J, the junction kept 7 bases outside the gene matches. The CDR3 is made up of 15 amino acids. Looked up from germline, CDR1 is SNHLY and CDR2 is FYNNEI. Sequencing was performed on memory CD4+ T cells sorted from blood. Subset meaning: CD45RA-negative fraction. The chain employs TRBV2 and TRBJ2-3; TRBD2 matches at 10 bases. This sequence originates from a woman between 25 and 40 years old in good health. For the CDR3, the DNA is TGTGCCAGCAGCACTAGCGGGAAACGCGCAGATACGCAGTATTTT. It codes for CASSTSGKRADTQYF.